This T cell receptor beta chain was found in a study of glioma-infiltrating T cells after dendritic cell vaccination. Study-level background: Between the early 2000s and the early 2010s, patients got autologous tumor lysate-pulsed dendritic cell vaccines. Monocyte-derived dendritic cells, cultured seven days with IL-4 and GM-CSF, were pulsed with autologous tumor lysate.

As for time point: after dendritic cell vaccination, including at tumor progression/relapse. This CDR3 has 14 amino acids. V dropped 9 bases and J dropped 4 bases, with 20 bases sitting between them. Germline CDR1 and CDR2: SGHDT and YYEEEE. This clone is a singleton in its sample. Amplification used 60 V beta primers and 13 J beta primers. Some clones are missing from TCRdb's copy, which holds only in-frame ones; the method was immunoSEQ multiplex PCR. The repertoire includes around 83,000 clones, roughly 85% of them detected once, and 8.5% sits in the top ten. The sequence came from a human donor with glioblastoma. Sequenced material: blood, taken after dendritic cell vaccination. The chain joins TRBV5-6 to TRBJ2-7, with D possibly TRBD2 on 5 matching bases. The CDR3 region is CATQERSGDYEQYF. CDR3 bases: TGTGCCACGCAAGAGCGGAGTGGGGATTACGAGCAGTACTTC. The variable domain in full, with the rest retrieved from reference TRBV5-6 and TRBJ2-7, is DAGVTQSPTHLIKTRGQQVTLRCSPKSGHDTVSWYQQALGQGPQFIFQYYEEEERQRGNFPDRFSGHQFPNYSSELNVNALLLGDSALYLCATQERSGDYEQYFGPGTRLTVT.